Listed below are T cell receptor beta chains from one sample, sequenced in a study of blood T cell repertoires in COVID-19. Measured with immunoSEQ multiplex PCR; TCRdb has only the in-frame clones, and not every one. Seen here are over 110,000 clones, about 80% observed once, and the top ten hold 3% to 4.5%. The source material was PBMCs or T cells enriched from blood (not recorded which). The receptors here all came from a man in his fifties or sixties in a cohort exposed to, infected with or recovered from COVID-19 (not recorded which). CDR3s include the opening cysteine and the closing phenylalanine or tryptophan. The D gene is left open where the match is weak.

J gene: TRBJ2-5; V gene: TRBV19; D gene: .; CDR3 protein: CASSISPTGRETQYF; CDR3 DNA: TGTGCCAGTAGTATTTCGCCGACAGGGAGGGAGACCCAGTACTTC
J gene: TRBJ2-7; V gene: TRBV19; D gene: .; CDR3 protein: CASSIRGDSYYYEQYF; CDR3 DNA: TGTGCCAGTAGTATTCGAGGAGACTCCTATTACTACGAGCAGTACTTC
J gene: TRBJ2-1; V gene: TRBV6-2/TRBV6-3; D gene: TRBD2; CDR3 protein: CASSLTSGKVNEQFF; CDR3 DNA: TGTGCCAGCAGCCTGACTAGCGGGAAAGTCAATGAGCAGTTCTTC
J gene: TRBJ2-5; V gene: TRBV4-1; D gene: .; CDR3 protein: CASSHRMREPQETQYF; CDR3 DNA: TGCGCCAGCAGCCACCGGATGCGGGAACCTCAAGAGACCCAGTACTTC
J gene: TRBJ2-7; V gene: TRBV11-2; D gene: TRBD1; CDR3 protein: CASSFGQGESYEQYF; CDR3 DNA: TGTGCCAGCAGCTTCGGACAGGGGGAGTCCTACGAGCAGTACTTC
J gene: TRBJ1-2; V gene: TRBV7-9; D gene: .; CDR3 protein: CASSSQDDYGYTF; CDR3 DNA: TGTGCCAGCAGCAGTCAGGATGACTATGGCTACACCTTC
J gene: TRBJ2-3; V gene: TRBV18; D gene: TRBD1; CDR3 protein: CASSPQTGSDTQYF; CDR3 DNA: TGTGCCAGCTCACCCCAGACAGGGTCAGATACGCAGTATTTT
J gene: TRBJ1-3; V gene: TRBV3-1/TRBV3-2; D gene: .; CDR3 protein: CAREVNTIYF; CDR3 DNA: TGTGCCAGGGAGGTAAACACCATATATTTT
J gene: TRBJ2-7; V gene: TRBV4-1; D gene: TRBD1; CDR3 protein: CASSPGQGPAWEQYF; CDR3 DNA: TGCGCCAGCAGCCCGGGACAGGGACCTGCTTGGGAGCAGTACTTC
J gene: TRBJ2-7; V gene: TRBV5-4; D gene: TRBD2; CDR3 protein: CASSVMTSGGPYEQYF; CDR3 DNA: TGTGCCAGCAGCGTTATGACTAGCGGGGGCCCCTACGAGCAGTACTTC
J gene: TRBJ2-7; V gene: TRBV5-6; D gene: TRBD1; CDR3 protein: CASSLAVSGGALSYEQYF; CDR3 DNA: TGTGCCAGCAGCTTGGCGGTCTCAGGGGGAGCCCTCTCCTACGAGCAGTACTTC
J gene: TRBJ2-3; V gene: TRBV9; D gene: .; CDR3 protein: CASSVEGTDTQYF; CDR3 DNA: TGTGCCAGCAGCGTGGAGGGGACAGATACGCAGTATTTT
J gene: TRBJ2-5; V gene: TRBV4-1; D gene: .; CDR3 protein: CASSQVLGLGRDGQETQYF; CDR3 DNA: TGCGCCAGCAGCCAAGTTTTAGGTTTGGGCAGGGATGGACAAGAGACCCAGTACTTC
J gene: TRBJ1-5; V gene: TRBV7-9; D gene: .; CDR3 protein: CASSAGFGANQPQHF; CDR3 DNA: TGTGCCAGCAGCGCCGGGTTCGGAGCCAATCAGCCCCAGCATTTT
J gene: TRBJ1-5; V gene: TRBV4-3; D gene: .; CDR3 protein: CASSQEAGSSQPQHF; CDR3 DNA: TGCGCCAGCAGCCAAGAGGCGGGCTCAAGCCAGCCCCAGCATTTT
J gene: TRBJ1-6; V gene: TRBV19; D gene: .; CDR3 protein: CASSIVGVYSPLHF; CDR3 DNA: TGTGCCAGTAGTATCGTAGGGGTCTATTCACCCCTCCACTTT
J gene: TRBJ2-7; V gene: TRBV12-3/TRBV12-4; D gene: .; CDR3 protein: CATRGFGEQYF; CDR3 DNA: TGTGCAACCCGGGGTTTCGGCGAGCAGTACTTC
J gene: TRBJ2-7; V gene: TRBV29-1; D gene: .; CDR3 protein: CSVAGRDSHAHEQYF; CDR3 DNA: TGCAGCGTTGCAGGGCGGGACAGCCATGCCCACGAGCAGTACTTC
J gene: TRBJ2-4; V gene: TRBV4-3; D gene: .; CDR3 protein: CASSQEEGAIQYF; CDR3 DNA: TGCGCCAGCAGCCAAGAGGAAGGGGCCATTCAGTACTTC
J gene: TRBJ2-7; V gene: TRBV5-1; D gene: .; CDR3 protein: CASSLNTGPYEQYF; CDR3 DNA: TGCGCCAGCAGCTTGAATACAGGGCCCTACGAGCAGTACTTC
J gene: TRBJ1-1; V gene: TRBV6-5; D gene: .; CDR3 protein: CASTVNTEAFF; CDR3 DNA: TGTGCCAGCACCGTCAACACTGAAGCTTTCTTT
J gene: TRBJ1-1; V gene: TRBV11-3; D gene: .; CDR3 protein: CASSLGTANTEAFF; CDR3 DNA: TGTGCCAGCAGCTTAGGGACAGCGAACACTGAAGCTTTCTTT
J gene: TRBJ1-2; V gene: TRBV9; D gene: .; CDR3 protein: CASSSQGLGYTF; CDR3 DNA: TGTGCCAGCAGCTCGCAGGGACTTGGCTACACCTTC
J gene: TRBJ1-2; V gene: TRBV28; D gene: .; CDR3 protein: CASRESFANYGYTF; CDR3 DNA: TGTGCCTCCCGGGAGAGCTTCGCTAACTATGGCTACACCTTC
J gene: TRBJ2-7; V gene: TRBV7-2; D gene: TRBD2; CDR3 protein: CASSLVGGLRYEQYF; CDR3 DNA: TGTGCCAGCAGCTTAGTGGGAGGGCTTCGATACGAGCAGTACTTC
J gene: TRBJ2-3; V gene: TRBV5-1; D gene: TRBD2; CDR3 protein: CASSFGLAGKGGTDTQYF; CDR3 DNA: TGCGCCAGCAGCTTTGGCCTAGCGGGGAAGGGAGGCACAGATACGCAGTATTTT
J gene: TRBJ2-5; V gene: TRBV5-1; D gene: .; CDR3 protein: CASTRGPGGLQETQYF; CDR3 DNA: TGCGCCAGCACCAGGGGTCCGGGGGGACTCCAAGAGACCCAGTACTTC
J gene: TRBJ2-7; V gene: TRBV24-1; D gene: TRBD2; CDR3 protein: CATSDSREGHYEQYF; CDR3 DNA: TGTGCCACCAGTGATTCGCGGGAGGGCCACTACGAGCAGTACTTC
J gene: TRBJ1-5; V gene: TRBV5-5; D gene: .; CDR3 protein: CASSNIPLTGSNQPQHF; CDR3 DNA: TGTGCCAGCAGCAACATCCCACTGACCGGGAGCAATCAGCCCCAGCATTTT
J gene: TRBJ1-4; V gene: TRBV5-6; D gene: TRBD1; CDR3 protein: CASSLAGTGNEKLFF; CDR3 DNA: TGTGCCAGCAGCTTGGCGGGGACAGGGAATGAAAAACTGTTTTTT
J gene: TRBJ1-1; V gene: TRBV21-1; D gene: .; CDR3 protein: CASSSRDFEGTEAFF; CDR3 DNA: TGTGCCAGCAGCTCCCGGGACTTTGAAGGCACTGAAGCTTTCTTT